This T cell receptor beta chain was sequenced in a study of circulating tumor DNA in untreated peripheral T-cell lymphoma. As regards this clone: Its antigen is not identified.

This tumor tissue came from a pretreatment baseline collection. V lost 10 bases, J lost 5 bases, and 11 bases lay in between. CDR1 is MRHNA, CDR2 SNTAGT, per germline. The CDR3 extends over 11 amino acids. Findings and limits, study-wide: Baseline tissues yielded 86% and baseline serum roughly 70% tumor-specific clonotype detection.

Assay: immunoSEQ multiplex PCR; the TCRdb copy retains only in-frame clones and omits some. The sample consists of a few thousand clones, 71% of them appearing once. The clonotype originates from a human donor with peripheral T-cell lymphoma. The specimen sequenced was tumor tissue. The V gene is TRBV6-4, the J gene TRBJ2-5; D might be TRBD1 or TRBD2, each matching 5 bases. CDR3 sequence reads: CAIRGRETQYF. In DNA, the CDR3 is TGTGCCATCCGGGGCAGGGAGACCCAGTACTTC.